Shown below are 18 T cell receptor beta chains from a single sample sequenced in a study of T cell responses to AZD1222 COVID-19 vaccine. Some clones are missing from TCRdb's copy, which holds only in-frame ones; the method was immunoSEQ multiplex PCR. Of 90,000 to 110,000 clones listed, about 88% are singletons. The sequences come from peripheral blood, collected on day 0 of AZD1222 vaccination. Every receptor here comes from an adult in good health.

This clone came up a few times. V is TRBV9 and J is TRBJ1-1; unclear D gene. With 4 bases removed from V and 0 bases from J, the gap between germline ends came to 7 bases. The germline CDR1 and CDR2 sequences are SGDLS and YYNGEE. The CDR3 extends over 13 amino acids. CDR3 coding DNA: TGTGCCAGCAGCCCCGGGCTGAACACTGAAGCTTTCTTT. The encoded protein is CASSPGLNTEAFF.

This clone has only a few counts. This rearrangement joins TRBV10-3 to TRBJ2-1; possible D gene TRBD1, 5 bases. Trimming stripped 0 bases from V and 2 bases from J, with 5 bases between. The CDR3 length is 14 residues. Germline V lookup: CDR1 ENHRY, CDR2 SYGVKD. The DNA of the CDR3 is TGTGCCATCAGTGAGTCAGGGGCCTACAATGAGCAGTTCTTC. Translation: CAISESGAYNEQFF.

The chain has TRBV5-6 and TRBJ1-3; 7 nucleotides match TRBD1. The CDR3 spans 15 residues. V lost 5 bases to trimming and J lost 0 bases; unmatched junction nucleotides: 5. The germline CDR1 and CDR2 sequences are SGHDT and YYEEEE. CDR3 amino acids: CASSLRTGSGNTIYF. The CDR3 DNA reads as TGTGCCAGCAGTCTACGGACAGGCTCTGGAAACACCATATATTTT.

The chain uses TRBV7-5 and TRBJ2-7; the table's D call, TRBD2, has no DNA check behind it. TRBV7-5 corresponds to a pseudogene. This CDR3 is 12 amino acids long. Written as DNA, the CDR3 is TGTGCCAGAAGCTGCGGGACTCTGGAGCAGTACGTC. Its protein product is CARSCGTLEQYV.

V gene TRBV29-1 combines with J gene TRBJ1-2; TRBD1 is a possible D gene (6 bases). The length of the CDR3 is 14 residues. CDR1 is SQVTM, CDR2 ANQGSEA, per germline. V was pared by 3 bases and J by 6 bases, with 17 bases between. Here the CDR3 reads CSVDPTGRENGYTF. In nucleotides, the CDR3 is TGCAGCGTTGACCCAACAGGGAGGGAGAATGGCTACACCTTC. Using reference TRBV29-1 and TRBJ1-2 for the parts outside the CDR3, the full variable domain is SAVISQKPSRDICQRGTSLTIQCQVDSQVTMMFWYRQQPGQSLTLIATANQGSEATYESGFVIDKFPISRPNLTFSTLTVSNMSPEDSSIYLCSVDPTGRENGYTFGSGTRLTVV.

The CDR3 here is CASSRRDRGLNTEAFF. In DNA, the CDR3 is TGTGCCAGTAGTCGGCGGGACAGGGGGTTGAACACTGAAGCTTTCTTT. This rearrangement joins TRBV19 to TRBJ1-1, with 11 bases aligning to TRBD1. The length of the CDR3 is 16 residues. The V segment lost 5 bases and the J segment 0 bases; nucleotides outside the gene matches: 5. Germline lookup yields CDR1 LNHDA and CDR2 SQIVND (reference sequence).

The rearrangement links TRBV5-1 to TRBJ2-5, with D perhaps matching TRBD2 (7 bases). V was trimmed by 1 base and J by 7 bases, leaving 20 bases between them. Germline CDR1 SGHRS, CDR2 YFSETQ. CDR3 length: 16 residues. CDR3 loop: CASSLIGGASRGTQYF. The CDR3 DNA reads TGCGCCAGCAGCTTGATTGGGGGGGCGAGTCGTGGGACCCAGTACTTC.

The chain is built from TRBV7-8 and TRBJ2-7; D may be TRBD1 or TRBD2 (5 bases each). Trimming stripped 5 bases from V and 5 bases from J, with 13 bases between. The CDR3 is made up of 13 amino acids. Germline CDR1 and CDR2: SGHVS and FQNEAQ. This CDR3 reads CASSLSGGNEQYV. The CDR3, as DNA: TGTGCCAGCAGCCTCAGTGGGGGAAACGAGCAGTACGTC.

V usage is TRBV6-5 and J usage is TRBJ2-1, with TRBD1 matching over 10 bases. With V trimmed by 2 bases and J by 3 bases, 4 bases remained unmatched. The CDR3 loop spans 16 amino acids. CDR1 MNHEY and CDR2 SVGAGI come from the germline V gene. In DNA form, the CDR3 reads TGTGCCAGCAGTTACACCGGGACAGGGGTCTACAATGAGCAGTTCTTC. It yields the protein CASSYTGTGVYNEQFF.

This clone was seen a few times. The chain carries TRBV4-1 and TRBJ1-2; D remains unclear. The CDR3 is 17 residues long. Trimming cost V 0 bases and J 4 bases, with 18 bases left between them. Looked up from germline, CDR1 is MGHRA and CDR2 is YSYEKL. The CDR3 region is CASSQDEGRAIIYGYTF. CDR3 coding DNA: TGCGCCAGCAGCCAAGATGAGGGCCGGGCCATAATCTATGGCTACACCTTC.

The rearrangement joins TRBV10-3 to TRBJ1-1, with D unclear. CDR3 length equals 15 residues. Trimming cost V 0 bases and J 0 bases, with 8 bases left between them. The V gene's germline CDR1 is ENHRY and CDR2 SYGVKD. For the CDR3, the DNA is TGTGCCATCAGTGAGTCCCCACATCTGAACACTGAAGCTTTCTTT. Protein: CAISESPHLNTEAFF.

This rearrangement joins TRBV2 to TRBJ2-7, with 9 bases aligning to TRBD1. The junction had 6 bases not matched to a gene; V was cut back by 6 bases and J by 6 bases. The germline CDR1 and CDR2 sequences are SNHLY and FYNNEI. The CDR3 runs 13 residues. CDR3 bases: TGTGCCAGCAGAGGGGACAGGGTGGGCGAGCAGTACGTC. It encodes CASRGDRVGEQYV.

The rearrangement uses TRBV7-2 and TRBJ2-7; 9 nucleotides line up with TRBD2. J lost 2 bases, V lost 5 bases, and 4 bases had no gene match. The germline V gene has CDR1 SGHTA and CDR2 FQGNSA. The CDR3 consists of 14 residues. The CDR3 bases are TGTGCCAGCAGCGGTAGCGGGGGAGCCTACGAGCAGTACTTC. Its protein is CASSGSGGAYEQYF.

This chain links TRBV24-1 with TRBJ1-2; tentative D call: TRBD1 (5 bases). CDR3 length equals 15 residues. CDR1 and CDR2 (germline): KGHDR, SFDVKD. The V end was cut by 5 bases, the J end by 3 bases, with 15 bases between. As DNA, the CDR3 is TGTGCCACCAGTGGGGCCCGCCAGGGAGACTATGGCTACACCTTC. Its translation is CATSGARQGDYGYTF.

The chain combines TRBV11-3 with TRBJ2-1, with TRBD1 identical over 7 bases. V was pared by 5 bases and J by 7 bases, with 8 bases of the junction left unmatched. Germline lookup yields CDR1 SGHNT and CDR2 YENEEA. There are 14 residues in the CDR3. CDR3 DNA sequence: TGTGCCAGCAGCCGCACCCAGGGGGTGAATGAGCAGTTCTTC. This translates into CASSRTQGVNEQFF.

The chain recombines TRBV6-5 with TRBJ2-7; D remains ambiguous. CDR1 MNHEY and CDR2 SVGAGI come from the germline V gene. CDR3 size: 13 residues. Trimming took off 5 bases at V and 2 bases at J, with 10 bases between the two ends. The CDR3, as DNA: TGTGCCAGCAGTCAGGTATCGGCCTACGAGCAGTACGTC. Translated, it gives CASSQVSAYEQYV.

The chain joins TRBV19 to TRBJ2-3, with 10 bases lining up with TRBD2. The junction had 6 bases not matched to a gene; V was cut back by 5 bases and J by 1 base. This CDR3 is 16 amino acids long. From germline, CDR1 is LNHDA and CDR2 SQIVND (reference sequence). CDR3 in DNA: TGTGCCAGTAGTCCCCAAGCGGGAGGGGGCACAGATACGCAGTATTTT. As protein: CASSPQAGGGTDTQYF.

The rearrangement uses TRBV7-8 and TRBJ2-1; 11 nucleotides match TRBD2. Per the germline V gene, CDR1 is SGHVS and CDR2 is FQNEAQ. Germline trimming cut 1 base from V and 7 bases from J; bases unmatched to any gene: 3. The CDR3 has 15 amino acids. In nucleotides, the CDR3 is TGTGCCAGCAGCTTAGAACTAGCGGGAGTGAATGAGCAGTTCTTC. Translating gives CASSLELAGVNEQFF. The whole variable domain, remainder taken from reference TRBV7-8 and TRBJ2-1, is GAGVSQSPRYKVAKRGQDVALRCDPISGHVSLFWYQQALGQGPEFLTYFQNEAQLDKSGLPSDRFFAERPEGSVSTLKIQRTQQEDSAVYLCASSLELAGVNEQFFGPGTRLTVL.